The sample holds one count of the clone carrying this T cell receptor beta chain. This entry comes from a study of prognosis after radiotherapy for stage I lung cancer. With two-round multiplex PCR, TCR beta CDR3 sequences were amplified from genomic DNA. Primers specific to each TRBV and TRBJ gene were used in first-round PCR. TCRdb re-called the multiplex PCR reads with MiXCR, one entry per CDR3 protein. The sample yields 30,000 to 35,000 distinct CDR3 sequences, around 30% seen once. The junction had 10 bases not matched to a gene; V was cut back by 0 bases and J by 8 bases. Germline V gives CDR1 DFQATT, CDR2 SNEGSKA (reference sequence). The CDR3 runs 14 residues.

This TCR came from a donor at least 50 years old with non-small cell lung cancer. The sequenced sample was PBMCs, obtained before or after stereotactic body radiation therapy (not recorded which). The chain is built from TRBV20-1 and TRBJ2-7; 7 bases map to TRBD2. The CDR3 is CSARESGGPQKQYF. For the CDR3, the DNA is TGCAGTGCTAGAGAGTCGGGAGGTCCCCAGAAGCAGTACTTC.